Listed here are 10 T cell receptor beta chains from one sample, sequenced in a study of identical twins. TCRdb reanalysed the 5' RACE reads using MiXCR and keeps one entry per CDR3 protein. The sample holds approximately 220,000 distinct CDR3 sequences, around 10% seen once. Sample: memory (CD45RO+) T cells sorted from blood. Source of these receptors: a woman in her late teens or twenties in good health.

The chain carries TRBV3-1 and TRBJ2-7; the D gene is possibly TRBD1 (6 bases). CDR1 LGHDT and CDR2 YNNKEL come from the germline V gene (reference sequence). This CDR3 comprises 14 residues. The V end lost 4 bases, the J end lost 3 bases, and 13 bases lay between the germline ends. CDR3 sequence: CASSPQGLIYEQYF. The CDR3 DNA reads TGTGCCAGCAGCCCCCAGGGGCTGATCTACGAGCAGTACTTC.

Remarks on this clonotype: A junction end diverges from the germline sequence, so it may reflect a read error. This chain joins TRBV2 and TRBJ1-1, with D possibly matching TRBD1 (5 bases). CDR1 is SNHLY, CDR2 FYNNEI, per germline. The CDR3 spans 13 residues. The CDR3 loop is CASSEGGWTEASF. In DNA form, the CDR3 reads TGTGCCAGCAGTGAGGGGGGATGGACTGAAGCTTCCTTT.

This clonotype was detected many times. The chain has TRBV12-3 or TRBV12-4 and TRBJ1-1, with D perhaps TRBD1 (6 bases). V was pared by 6 bases and J by 0 bases, with 20 bases between. The CDR3 extends over 17 amino acids. The CDR3 DNA follows: TGTGCCAGCAGACCTCCGGACAGCCAAAGTATGAACACTGAAGCTTTCTTT. This codes for CASRPPDSQSMNTEAFF.

The chain recombines TRBV20-1 with TRBJ1-4, with 7 bases matching TRBD1. The length of the CDR3 is 14 residues. V shed 4 bases and J 1 base; nucleotides not matched to a gene: 3. In germline, CDR1 is DFQATT, CDR2 SNEGSKA (reference sequence). The CDR3 sequence: CSANRQGTNEKLFF. The CDR3 nucleotides are TGCAGTGCTAACCGACAGGGAACTAATGAAAAACTGTTTTTT.

This sequence joins TRBV27 and TRBJ2-5; possible D gene TRBD1, 6 bases. The length of the CDR3 is 15 residues. The V and J ends lost 2 bases and 1 base respectively, with 11 bases between them. CDR1 is MNHEY and CDR2 is SMNVEV in the germline V gene (reference sequence). In DNA, the CDR3 is TGTGCCAGCAGTTTACTTTACAGGGCCCAAGAGACCCAGTACTTC. It translates to CASSLLYRAQETQYF.

The chain joins TRBV7-2 to TRBJ2-1; D may be TRBD1 (5 bases). Looked up from germline, CDR1 is SGHTA and CDR2 is FQGNSA. The CDR3 loop spans 14 amino acids. Between the trimmed V and J ends, which lost 4 bases and 0 bases, there was a span of 7 bases. The chain's CDR3 is CASSSTVSYNEQFF. CDR3 in DNA: TGTGCCAGCAGCTCGACAGTCTCCTACAATGAGCAGTTCTTC.

This clonotype was detected once. The chain recombines TRBV20-1 with TRBJ2-3; tentatively, D is TRBD2 (6 bases). Deletions cut 6 bases from V and 1 base from J, with 14 bases between. The CDR3 runs to 14 residues. Germline values: CDR1 DFQATT, CDR2 SNEGSKA (reference sequence). CDR3 DNA: TGCAGTGCGGAAATAGCGGATGGCACAGATACGCAGTATTTT. It encodes CSAEIADGTDTQYF.

This clonotype was recorded many times. The CDR3 region has the DNA TGTGCCAGCAGTTCTACCGGGGAGCTGTTTTTT. Translation gives CASSSTGELFF. V and J are TRBV12-3 or TRBV12-4 and TRBJ2-2; D gene ambiguous. The V end lost 4 bases, the J end lost 5 bases, and 2 bases lay between the germline ends. The CDR3 consists of 11 residues.

This clonotype was seen more than once but under ten times. This chain connects TRBV20-1 to TRBJ2-1; a weak D match, TRBD1 (6 bases). Germline V CDR1 and CDR2: DFQATT, SNEGSKA (reference sequence). V gave up 2 bases and J gave up 9 bases, with 8 bases separating them. The CDR3 consists of 11 residues. The CDR3 DNA follows: TGCAGTGCTAGAACAGGGTTTGAGCAGTTCTTC. Translated, it gives CSARTGFEQFF.

V gene TRBV20-1 combines with J gene TRBJ1-1, with D unclear. Germline values: CDR1 DFQATT, CDR2 SNEGSKA (reference sequence). The V and J ends lost 3 bases and 3 bases respectively, with 5 bases between them. The CDR3 contains 11 residues. CDR3 coding DNA: TGCAGTGCTAGCGGAGACACTGAAGCTTTCTTT. Translation: CSASGDTEAFF.